This T cell receptor (beta chain) was identified in a study of response to subunit inactivated influenza vaccine. Whole-study results and caveats: T cells newly recruited by each seasonal influenza vaccination are few, the authors suggested.

TCRdb passed the RT-PCR reads through MiXCR, listing each CDR3 protein once. Here the sample spans under 750,000 distinct CDR3 sequences, approximately 12% being singletons. A word on this clonotype: Antigen specificity is unknown.

The CDR3 loop spans 16 amino acids. CDR1 and CDR2 (germline): MNHEY, SVGEGT. Losses at the gene ends were 0 bases for V and 7 bases for J; bases not matched to a gene: 8. The receptor was isolated from a man between 50 and 59 years old who received an inactivated influenza vaccine. The rearrangement uses TRBV6-2 or TRBV6-3 and TRBJ1-5; TRBD1 agrees at 8 bases. Sequenced material: PBMCs from blood, taken on the day of vaccination. This CDR3 reads CASSYSRRQGYQPQHF. CDR3 bases: TGTGCCAGCAGTTACTCGCGCCGACAGGGGTACCAGCCCCAGCATTTT.